This T cell receptor (beta chain) comes out of a study of cytomegalovirus exposure and HLA in healthy donors. General study findings and limits: Sequencing depth roughly uniform across donors was assumed in presence/absence analyses.

This PCR relied on a set of 60 Vbeta primers and 13 Jbeta primers. The method was immunoSEQ multiplex PCR; TCRdb's version includes in-frame clones alone and lacks a portion of them. Of approximately 180,000 clones in the sample, 84% were seen once. This clone occurred once. The antigen remains unidentified. V gave up 4 bases and J gave up 1 base, with 4 bases separating them. CDR1 is SNHLY and CDR2 is FYNNEI in the germline V gene. CDR3 length equals 13 residues. This TCR came from a girl aged 10 to 17 in good health and CMV-seropositive. The chain is built from TRBV2 and TRBJ2-2; no reliable D call. The specimen was PBMCs. The CDR3 region has the DNA TGTGCCAGCAGTGTTAGGAACACCGGGGAGCTGTTTTTT. Amino acids: CASSVRNTGELFF.